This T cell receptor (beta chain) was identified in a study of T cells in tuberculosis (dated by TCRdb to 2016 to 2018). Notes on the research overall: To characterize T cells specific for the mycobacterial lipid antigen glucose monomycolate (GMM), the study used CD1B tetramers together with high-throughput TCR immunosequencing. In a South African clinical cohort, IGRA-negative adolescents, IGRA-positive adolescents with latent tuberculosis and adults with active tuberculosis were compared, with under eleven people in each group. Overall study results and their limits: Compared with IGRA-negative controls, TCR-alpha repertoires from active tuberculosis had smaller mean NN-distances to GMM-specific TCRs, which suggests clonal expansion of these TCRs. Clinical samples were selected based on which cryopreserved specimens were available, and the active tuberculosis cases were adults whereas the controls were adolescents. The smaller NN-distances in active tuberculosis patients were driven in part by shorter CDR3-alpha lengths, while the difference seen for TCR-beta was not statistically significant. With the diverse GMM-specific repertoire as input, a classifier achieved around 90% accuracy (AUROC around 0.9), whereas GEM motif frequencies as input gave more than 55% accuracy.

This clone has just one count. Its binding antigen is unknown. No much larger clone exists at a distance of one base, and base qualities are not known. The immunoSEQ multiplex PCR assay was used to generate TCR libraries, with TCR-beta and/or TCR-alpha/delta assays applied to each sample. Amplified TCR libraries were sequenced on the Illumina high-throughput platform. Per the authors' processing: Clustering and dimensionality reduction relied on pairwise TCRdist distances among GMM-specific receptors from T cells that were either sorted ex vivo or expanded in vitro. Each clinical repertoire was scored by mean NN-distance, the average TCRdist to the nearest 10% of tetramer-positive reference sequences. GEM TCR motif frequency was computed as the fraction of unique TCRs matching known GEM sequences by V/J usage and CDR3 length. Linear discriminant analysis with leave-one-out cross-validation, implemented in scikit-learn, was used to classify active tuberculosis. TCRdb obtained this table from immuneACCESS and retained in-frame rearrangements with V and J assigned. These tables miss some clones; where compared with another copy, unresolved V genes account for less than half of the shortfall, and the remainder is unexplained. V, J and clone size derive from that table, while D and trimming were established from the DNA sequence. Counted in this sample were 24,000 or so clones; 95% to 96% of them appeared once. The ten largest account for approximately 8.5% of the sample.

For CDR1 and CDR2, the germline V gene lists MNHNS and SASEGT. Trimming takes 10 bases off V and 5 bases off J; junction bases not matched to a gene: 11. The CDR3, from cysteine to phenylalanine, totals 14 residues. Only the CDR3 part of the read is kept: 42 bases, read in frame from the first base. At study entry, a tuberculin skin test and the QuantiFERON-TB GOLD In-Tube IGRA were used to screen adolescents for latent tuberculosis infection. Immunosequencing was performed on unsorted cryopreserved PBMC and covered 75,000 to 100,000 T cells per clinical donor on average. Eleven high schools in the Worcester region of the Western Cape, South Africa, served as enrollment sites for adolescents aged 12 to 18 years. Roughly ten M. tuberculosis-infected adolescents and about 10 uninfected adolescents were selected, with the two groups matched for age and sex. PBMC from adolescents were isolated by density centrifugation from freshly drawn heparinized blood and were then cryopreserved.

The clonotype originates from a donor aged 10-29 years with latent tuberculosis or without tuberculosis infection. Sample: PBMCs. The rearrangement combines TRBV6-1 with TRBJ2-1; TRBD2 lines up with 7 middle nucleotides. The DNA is TGTGCCAACTCCCGGGACTATACCCACAATGAGCAGTTCTTC. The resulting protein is CANSRDYTHNEQFF.